This TCR beta chain was captured by sequencing in a study of siplizumab effects on memory and regulatory T cells. Unstimulated naive, memory, effector memory and TEMRA subsets from a few donor pairs have been sequenced, the authors report. General study findings and limits: Researchers could not give a naive or memory phenotype to roughly 75-96% of proliferating CD4+ or CD8+ clones.

Germline lookup yields CDR1 SGHRS and CDR2 YFSETQ. V was shortened by 0 bases and J by 5 bases, with 8 bases between the two germline ends. The CDR3 covers 13 residues. The assay was immunoSEQ multiplex PCR, and TCRdb's table has in-frame clones only and misses some. This table has about 27,000 clones, roughly 88% appearing once. As to this clone: The antigen remains undetermined.

The V and J genes are TRBV5-1 and TRBJ2-5; D is undetermined. This TCR was sampled from a human donor in good health. The sequencing input was memory CD4+ T cells sorted from blood. The CDR3 loop reads CASSLAVRETQYF. Written as DNA, the CDR3 is TGCGCCAGCAGCTTGGCGGTCAGGGAGACCCAGTACTTC.